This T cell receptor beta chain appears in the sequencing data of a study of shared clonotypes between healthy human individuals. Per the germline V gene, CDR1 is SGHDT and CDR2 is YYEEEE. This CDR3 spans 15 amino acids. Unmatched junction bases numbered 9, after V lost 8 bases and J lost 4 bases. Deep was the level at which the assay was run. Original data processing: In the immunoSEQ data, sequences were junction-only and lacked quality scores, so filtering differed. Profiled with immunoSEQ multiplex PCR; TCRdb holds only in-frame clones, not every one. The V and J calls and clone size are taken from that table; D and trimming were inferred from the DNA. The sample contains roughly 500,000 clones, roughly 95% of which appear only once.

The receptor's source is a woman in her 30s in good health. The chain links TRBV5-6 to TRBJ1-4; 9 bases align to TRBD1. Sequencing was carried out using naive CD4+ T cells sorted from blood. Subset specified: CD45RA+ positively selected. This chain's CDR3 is CASQRRTGVNEKLFF. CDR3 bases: TGTGCCAGTCAACGCCGGACAGGGGTTAATGAAAAACTGTTTTTT. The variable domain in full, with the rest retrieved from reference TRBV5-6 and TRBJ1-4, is DAGVTQSPTHLIKTRGQQVTLRCSPKSGHDTVSWYQQALGQGPQFIFQYYEEEERQRGNFPDRFSGHQFPNYSSELNVNALLLGDSALYLCASQRRTGVNEKLFFGSGTQLSVL.